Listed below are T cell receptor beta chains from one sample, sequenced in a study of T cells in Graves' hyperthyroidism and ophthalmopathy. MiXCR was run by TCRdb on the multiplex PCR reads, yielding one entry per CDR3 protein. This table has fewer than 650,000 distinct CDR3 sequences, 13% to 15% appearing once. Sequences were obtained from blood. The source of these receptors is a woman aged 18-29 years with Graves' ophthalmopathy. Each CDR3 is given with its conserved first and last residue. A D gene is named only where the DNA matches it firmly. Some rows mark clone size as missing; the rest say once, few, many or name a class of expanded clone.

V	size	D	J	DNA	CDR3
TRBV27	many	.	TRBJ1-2	TGTGCCAGCACCAACAGCCCCCTCTTCTATGGCTACACCTTC	CASTNSPLFYGYTF
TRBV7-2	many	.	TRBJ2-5	TGTGCCAGCAGCCCCGGGCTAGCTCAAGAGATCCAGTACTTC	CASSPGLAQEIQYF
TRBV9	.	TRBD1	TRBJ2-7	TGTGCCAGCAGCGTAGAAGGACAGGGTAACGAGCAGTACTTC	CASSVEGQGNEQYF
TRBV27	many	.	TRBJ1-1	TGTGCCAGCAGCCTGGGGGGGGGAAGAGCTTTCTTT	CASSLGGGRAFF
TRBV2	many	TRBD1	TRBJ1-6	TGTGCCAGCACACTTCGGGACAGGGACCCCTCCTATAATTCACCCCTCCACTTT	CASTLRDRDPSYNSPLHF
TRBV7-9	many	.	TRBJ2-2	TGTGCCAGCAGCTTTTTATCAGGGCCCACCGGGGAGCTGTTTTTT	CASSFLSGPTGELFF
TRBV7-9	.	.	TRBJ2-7	TGTGCCAGCAGCTTTGAGGCCAGGAGCGGCGAGCAGTACTTC	CASSFEARSGEQYF
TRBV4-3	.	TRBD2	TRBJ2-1	TGCGCCAGCAGCCAGGATCTAGGCGGGAGGTACAATGAGCAGTTCTTC	CASSQDLGGRYNEQFF
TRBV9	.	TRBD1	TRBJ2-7	TGTGCCAGCAGCGTACGGACAGGGGACTCCTACGAGCAGTACTTC	CASSVRTGDSYEQYF
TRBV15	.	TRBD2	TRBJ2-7	TGTGCCACCAGCAGAAACTGGGGGGGTAACGAGCAGTACTTC	CATSRNWGGNEQYF